This T cell receptor beta chain was obtained from a study of blood T cell repertoires in COVID-19. Study-wide background: The samples span acute and convalescent COVID-19 from the United States, Italy and Spain. PBMCs, B-cell-depleted T cells, or T cells were the source of the cDNA or gDNA that made up the material.

V lost 3 bases to trimming and J lost 0 bases, with 12 bases between them. Germline CDR1 KGHSH, CDR2 LQKENI. The CDR3 extends over 16 amino acids. Original analysis: How many nucleated cells were present was estimated from reference gene primer amplification. Using immunoSEQ multiplex PCR, the repertoire was profiled, and TCRdb retains in-frame clones only, with some absent. The V and J calls and clone size were taken over from that table, and D and trimming were inferred from the DNA. This sample has around 210,000 clones; just over 85% occur once, and the top ten carry about 1.5%. The sample was peripheral blood. V is TRBV18 and J is TRBJ1-3; D not certain. The origin of this receptor is a man aged 18 to 30 with active or convalescent COVID-19. This CDR3 reads CASSPSAGISGNTIYF. CDR3 in DNA: TGTGCCAGCTCACCTTCTGCGGGAATCTCTGGAAACACCATATATTTT.